Listed here are 26 T cell receptor beta chains from one sample, sequenced in a study of T cells in women clearing cervical HPV infection (dated by TCRdb to 2016 to 2019). The library was obtained by the immunoSEQ multiplex PCR assay. TCRdb holds this immuneACCESS table with in-frame rearrangements only. Some clones are missing; in checked studies, unresolved V genes explain under half, and the rest has no known cause. This specimen's table enumerates tens of thousands of clones. The leading ten clones occupy about 7.1% of the sample. What was sequenced was blood buffy coat. The receptor source for this set is a woman aged 18 to 75 with a cervical HPV16 infection that either progressed to CIN3+ or cleared (not recorded which).

Comments on this clone: With the read ending 3 residues before the CDR3 end, the germline J gene is used to fill in that end. The J gene is TRBJ2-7, the V gene TRBV6-1; D is perhaps TRBD1 or TRBD2 (6 bases each). Trimming stripped 0 bases from V and 0 bases from J, with 12 bases between. The CDR3 totals 16 residues. Germline V gene lookup returns CDR1 MNHNS and CDR2 SASEGT. Partial CDR3 DNA: TGTGCCAGCAGTGAAGCGCAAGGGGGAGGCTCCTACGAG. It codes for CASSEAQGGGSYE. The whole CDR3 is CASSEAQGGGSYEQYF.

Comments on this clone: Coverage ceases 3 residues before the CDR3 finishes, and the germline J gene fills in the end. This sequence joins TRBV5-1 and TRBJ2-1; 10 bases agree with TRBD2. Germline V CDR1 and CDR2: SGHRS, YFSETQ. V was clipped by 4 bases and J by 8 bases; unmatched bases: 12. This CDR3 spans 16 amino acids. The CDR3 bases that were read are TGCGCCAGCAGCCTGTCTAGGAGCGGGGGGGCCGATGAG. As protein: CASSLSRSGGADE. The full-length CDR3 reads as CASSLSRSGGADEQFF.

The CDR3 protein is CSAYSTGTAYEQYF. The DNA read from the CDR3 is TGCAGTGCTTACTCGACCGGGACTGCCTACGAG. The rearrangement joins TRBV20-1 to TRBJ2-7, with D perhaps TRBD2 (6 bases). The CDR3 end lies 3 residues beyond the end of the read and is filled in from the germline J gene. Germline-derived CDR1 and CDR2 are DFQATT and SNEGSKA (reference sequence). V was shortened by 5 bases and J by 2 bases, with 16 bases between the two germline ends. The CDR3 loop spans 14 amino acids.

With regard to this clone: Germline is not matched at one junction end, which may reflect a read error. The read stops 3 residues short of the end of the CDR3; the missing end is completed from the germline J gene. The chain employs TRBV12-3 or TRBV12-4 and TRBJ1-1, with 11 positions matching TRBD1. The CDR3 runs to 17 residues. This chain's CDR3 is CACSQPGQGATITEAFF. Partial CDR3 DNA: TGTGCCTGCAGCCAACCCGGACAGGGGGCGACAATCACTGAA.

Concerning this clone itself: Read data end 3 residues before the CDR3 end; the end is taken from the germline J gene. The rearrangement joins TRBV2 to TRBJ2-3, with 7 nucleotides matching TRBD1. Germline assignment: CDR1 SNHLY and CDR2 FYNNEI. V was pared by 7 bases and J by 2 bases, with 9 bases of the junction left unmatched. The CDR3 spans 15 residues. CDR3 bases read: TGTGCCAGCACCCGTGGGGACAGATACACAGATACG. As protein: CASTRGDRYTDT. The whole CDR3 sequence reads CASTRGDRYTDTQYF.

On this clone itself: Sequencing ends 3 residues short of the CDR3 end; the germline J gene provides the rest. The genes are TRBV28 and TRBJ1-2, with D hard to call. Germline lookup yields CDR1 MDHEN and CDR2 SYDVKM. The CDR3 has 16 residues. V was pared by 2 bases and J by 4 bases, with 17 bases between. The CDR3 is CASSLTVAGSGYGYTF. The part of the CDR3 DNA that was read is TGTGCCAGCAGTTTAACGGTCGCGGGGTCCGGCTATGGC.

Concerning this clone: The CDR3 end falls 3 residues outside the read, so it is completed with the germline J gene. This chain uses TRBV6-2 or TRBV6-3 with TRBJ2-4, with no clear D. V lost 7 bases and J lost 0, with 16 bases in between. The CDR3 is made up of 16 amino acids. Germline V CDR1 and CDR2: MNHEY, SVGEGT. The sequenced CDR3 bases are TGTGCCAGCACCCCAGGCAGAACACTAGCCAAAAACATT. Encoded protein: CASTPGRTLAKNI. The entire CDR3 is CASTPGRTLAKNIQYF.

About this clone: Read sequence stops 3 residues before the CDR3 end, and the germline J gene provides the missing end. This chain links TRBV28 with TRBJ2-7, with a possible D match to TRBD1 (6 bases). The germline V gene encodes CDR1 MDHEN and CDR2 SYDVKM. V was clipped by 6 bases and J by 2 bases, with 14 bases between them. The CDR3 contains 14 residues. CDR3 DNA (partial): TGTGCCAGCAGCCCCAGGGGATCGACCTACGAG. It codes for CASSPRGSTYE. The CDR3 reads in full as CASSPRGSTYEQYF.

A note on this clone: The read ends 3 residues early relative to the CDR3; the germline J gene fills the gap. The rearrangement uses TRBV4-1 and TRBJ1-6, with 9 nucleotides matching TRBD1. CDR3 length: 17 amino acids. J gave up 6 bases and V 2 bases, and 8 bases lay outside the gene matches. Germline V CDR1 and CDR2: MGHRA, YSYEKL. CDR3 sequence: CASSQITGGLGNSPLHF. The part of the CDR3 DNA that was read is TGCGCCAGCAGCCAAATTACAGGGGGCTTGGGTAATTCACCC.

Turning to this clone: The read stops 3 residues short of the end of the CDR3; the missing end is completed from the germline J gene. The V call is TRBV7-2, the J call TRBJ1-1, with D possibly matching TRBD1 (5 bases). Germline V gene lookup returns CDR1 SGHTA and CDR2 FQGNSA. The CDR3 is made up of 14 amino acids. The ends were cut back, 4 bases at V and 1 base at J, with 10 bases in the middle. The CDR3 DNA, read in part, is TGTGCCAGCAGCTGGGCTGACAGGAACACTGAA. Protein sequence: CASSWADRNTE. The entire CDR3 protein is CASSWADRNTEAFF.

As for this clone: The read ends 3 residues before the CDR3 terminus; that terminus is restored from the germline J gene. The chain joins TRBV20-1 to TRBJ2-7, with 16 positions matching TRBD2. Trimming removed 2 bases from V and 5 bases from J; junction bases left unmatched: 12. From germline, CDR1 is DFQATT and CDR2 SNEGSKA (reference sequence). This CDR3 is built from 18 residues. The sequenced CDR3 bases are TGCAGTGCTAGACCTCCCGGGACTAGCGGGGGGGGAGTTGACGAG. This gives the protein CSARPPGTSGGGVDE. From start to end, the CDR3 is CSARPPGTSGGGVDEQYF.

The CDR3 loop is CASSPTGTSGGDTQYF. The DNA read from the CDR3 is TGTGCCAGCAGCCCCACCGGGACTAGCGGGGGGGATACG. V gene TRBV7-6 combines with J gene TRBJ2-3, with 15 bases lining up with TRBD2. The read ends 3 residues shy of where the CDR3 ends; the end is completed using the germline J gene. V gave up 5 bases and J gave up 6 bases; unmatched junction bases: 6. This CDR3 is built from 16 residues. CDR1 and CDR2 (germline): SGHVS, FNYEAQ.

Concerning this clone: The DNA ends 3 residues before the CDR3 does, and the rest of the CDR3 is filled in from the germline J gene. The chain has TRBV12-3 or TRBV12-4 and TRBJ2-7, with 9 bases fitting TRBD1. This CDR3 is 13 amino acids long. V was clipped by 4 bases and J by 3 bases; unmatched bases: 1. CDR3 residues: CASSSGQGYEQYF. Incomplete CDR3 DNA: TGTGCCAGCAGTTCGGGACAGGGCTACGAG.

A word on this clone: The missing CDR3 end, 3 residues past where the read stops, is filled in from the germline J gene. J is TRBJ1-5 and V is TRBV19; TRBD1 matches 8 bases. The V gene end was trimmed by 9 bases and the J gene end by 3 bases; junction bases not matched to a gene: 7. Germline V gives CDR1 LNHDA, CDR2 SQIVND (reference sequence). The CDR3 is 14 residues long. The DNA read from the CDR3 is TGTGCCAGCTGGTTGGGACAGGCCAATCAGCCC. The encoded protein is CASWLGQANQP. The complete CDR3 protein is CASWLGQANQPQHF.

For this clone: With the read ending 3 residues before the CDR3 end, the germline J gene is used to fill in that end. The chain links TRBV13 to TRBJ2-2, with 8 bases identical to TRBD1. The CDR3 length is 19 residues. Trimming cost V 1 base and J 1 base; bases outside gene matches: 11. The germline gives CDR1 PRHDT, CDR2 FYEKMQ (reference sequence). The sequenced part of the CDR3 DNA is TGTGCCAGCAGCTTAGCCCCGGGATGGACAGGGATGAACACCGGGGAG. Its translation: CASSLAPGWTGMNTGE. From start to end, the CDR3 is CASSLAPGWTGMNTGELFF.

For this clone: The read gets to within 3 residues of the CDR3 end, and the germline J gene fills in the rest. The chain uses TRBV5-1 and TRBJ1-6; 7 bases map to TRBD1. CDR1 is SGHRS and CDR2 is YFSETQ in the germline V gene. The CDR3 spans 14 residues. The junction had 3 bases not matched to a gene; V was cut back by 5 bases and J by 4 bases. CDR3 amino acids: CASRLQGYNSPLHF. CDR3 DNA (partial): TGCGCCAGCAGGCTACAGGGGTATAATTCACCC.

With regard to this clone: From the germline J gene comes the end of the CDR3, since the read stops 3 residues before it. The chain uses TRBV20-1 and TRBJ1-1, with TRBD1 matching over 9 bases. Looked up from germline, CDR1 is DFQATT and CDR2 is SNEGSKA (reference sequence). With 4 bases clipped from V and 2 bases from J, the junction kept 8 bases outside the gene matches. The CDR3 extends over 15 amino acids. CDR3 bases read: TGCAGTGCTACTCCCGGGACAGGGTTAAACACTGAA. Translating it yields CSATPGTGLNTE. The full CDR3 is CSATPGTGLNTEAFF.

With regard to this clone: The read ends 3 residues before the CDR3 terminus; that terminus is restored from the germline J gene. The chain links TRBV14 to TRBJ1-1; TRBD1 might be the D (5 bases). Germline V lookup: CDR1 SGHDN, CDR2 FVKESK. CDR3 length: 14 residues. The CDR3 sequence is CASSQASEVRGAFF. CDR3 DNA (partial): TGTGCCAGCAGCCAAGCTTCCGAGGTCCGGGGG.

A note on this clone: The read finishes 3 residues shy of the CDR3 end, and the germline J gene is used to complete it. V usage is TRBV5-1 and J usage is TRBJ2-3; D is undetermined. Trimming removed 0 bases from V and 1 base from J, with 9 bases in between. The CDR3 sequence is 15 residues long. Germline V gene sequence: CDR1 SGHRS, CDR2 YFSETQ. This CDR3 is CASSLGSRGTDTQYF. The sequenced part of the CDR3 DNA is TGCGCCAGCAGCTTGGGATCTAGAGGCACAGATACG.

Details on this clone: The read halts 3 residues ahead of the CDR3 end, with the missing end drawn from the germline J gene. The chain couples TRBV29-1 to TRBJ1-1, with D tentatively TRBD1 (6 bases). Germline V gene data show CDR1 as SQVTM and CDR2 as ANQGSEA. This CDR3 contains 12 residues. The sequenced part of the CDR3 DNA is TGCAGCGTTGAAGAGCAAGGGGGTAAG. As protein: CSVEEQGGK. The complete CDR3 protein is CSVEEQGGKAFF.

As concerns this clone: The read ends 3 residues before the CDR3 terminus; that terminus is restored from the germline J gene. This sequence joins TRBV6-4 and TRBJ1-5, with 7 nucleotides matching TRBD1. The CDR3 is 16 amino acids. The germline CDR1 and CDR2 sequences are MRHNA and SNTAGT. V dropped 2 bases and J dropped 3; count of bases not matched to a gene: 7. The CDR3 here is CASSDLGRGHNQPQHF. CDR3 DNA (partial): TGTGCCAGCAGTGACCTGGGGAGGGGGCACAATCAGCCC.

As for this clone: The read ends 3 residues shy of where the CDR3 ends; the end is completed using the germline J gene. V gene TRBV5-1 combines with J gene TRBJ2-2; D is ambiguous. Germline-derived CDR1 and CDR2 are SGHRS and YFSETQ. V was shortened by 0 bases and J by 1 base, with 4 bases between the two germline ends. CDR3 length: 14 residues. The CDR3 loop is CASSLAVNTGELFF. The part of the CDR3 DNA that was read is TGCGCCAGCAGCTTGGCAGTGAACACCGGGGAG.

The sequenced CDR3 bases are TGTGCCAGCAGGCCAGGGACTACTACCTACGAG. Protein product: CASRPGTTTYE. The entire CDR3 protein is CASRPGTTTYEQYF. The rearrangement links TRBV11-2 to TRBJ2-7; 7 nucleotides line up with TRBD2. The observed sequence ends 3 residues before the CDR3 terminus, with the missing tail filled in from the germline J gene. Germline V lookup: CDR1 SGHAT, CDR2 FQNNGV. The CDR3 spans 14 residues. V lost 6 bases to trimming and J lost 2 bases; unmatched junction nucleotides: 7.

Points on this clone: The sequenced fragment ends 3 residues before the CDR3 boundary, so the rest is inferred from the germline J gene. V usage is TRBV9 and J usage is TRBJ2-3; no clear D. This CDR3 has 15 amino acids. The germline V gene encodes CDR1 SGDLS and CDR2 YYNGEE. V lost 0 bases, J lost 1 base, and 9 bases lay in between. The sequenced CDR3 bases are TGTGCCAGCAGCGTAGAGGGTTCACGCACAGATACG. Amino acids: CASSVEGSRTDT. Given in full, the CDR3 is CASSVEGSRTDTQYF.

Worth noting for this clone: The missing CDR3 end, 3 residues past where the read stops, is filled in from the germline J gene. The chain joins TRBV6-1 to TRBJ2-7, with D possibly being TRBD2 (6 bases). Germline CDR1 reads MNHNS; CDR2 reads SASEGT. Trimming removed 2 bases from V and 5 bases from J, with 13 bases in between. The CDR3 contains 14 residues. The CDR3 is CASSELKGGDEQYF. The sequenced CDR3 bases are TGTGCCAGCAGTGAATTAAAGGGCGGGGACGAG.

On this clone itself: Germline and junction disagree at one end, which may indicate a read error. The DNA ends 3 residues before the CDR3 does, and the rest of the CDR3 is filled in from the germline J gene. Other nucleotide sequences from this sample produce the same CDR3. This chain joins TRBV5-6 and TRBJ2-7, with no clear D. The CDR3 runs 11 residues. Per germline, CDR1 SGHDT and CDR2 YYEEEE. This chain's CDR3 is CASSFQYEQYF. Partial CDR3 DNA: TGTGCCAGTAGCTTTCAATACGAG.